This TCR beta chain stems from a study of blood T cells in healthy people across ages. This clonotype was detected a few times. There are 16 residues in the CDR3. V gave up 7 bases and J gave up 1 base, with 17 bases separating them. Using a J-beta primer mix together with a sample-barcoded 5' primer, a second PCR was run for about 7 to 12 cycles. Each CDR3 protein gets one entry after TCRdb re-called the 5' RACE reads with MiXCR. The profile shows fewer than 800,000 distinct CDR3 sequences, more than 20% of them singletons. This TCR was sampled from a man between 65 and 80 years old in good health. V usage is TRBV12-3 or TRBV12-4 and J usage is TRBJ1-5; weak D call: TRBD1 (5 bases). The specimen was blood. In nucleotides, the CDR3 is TGTGCCAGCACCAGGGACGGCGTGATAAGCAATCAGCCCCAGCATTTT. The encoded protein is CASTRDGVISNQPQHF.